The clone carrying this T cell receptor (beta chain) was seen at least ten times. The data originate from a study of blood T cell repertoires in COVID-19. Germline-derived CDR1 and CDR2 are LGHDT and YNNKEL (reference sequence). There are 17 residues in the CDR3. With 5 bases clipped from V and 4 bases from J, the junction kept 11 bases outside the gene matches. Seattle's enrolled individuals joined amid active infection and were then monitored longitudinally. Authors' analysis steps: Reference gene primer amplification yielded estimated nucleated cell counts. Assay: immunoSEQ multiplex PCR; the TCRdb copy retains only in-frame clones and omits some. V, J and clone size were drawn from that table, and D and trimming were deduced from the DNA. In the table there are around 340,000 clones, approximately 86% of which are singletons.

The chain uses TRBV3-1 (or the pseudogene TRBV3-2) and TRBJ2-2, with 9 bases matching TRBD2. The receptor was derived from a woman between 55 and 75 years old with COVID-19, enrolled during active disease. The material sequenced was peripheral blood. The DNA for the CDR3 is TGTGCCAGCAGCTCCCGCGGGCGGGGGGGCGGCACCGGGGAGCTGTTTTTT. Translating it yields CASSSRGRGGGTGELFF.